The rows below give T cell receptor beta chains drawn from one sample of a study of T-cell memory formation after mild COVID-19. TCRdb independently ran MiXCR on the 5' RACE reads; one entry per CDR3 protein. The sample carries roughly 600,000 distinct CDR3 sequences, more than 15% recorded once. Sequenced material: PBMCs or a T cell subset sorted from them (not recorded which). Every receptor here comes from an adult woman who had mild COVID-19 (a few samples of this study predate the infection). Cell type and time point are not known. Both conserved end residues are part of each CDR3. The order of the fields is V gene, clone size, CDR3 length, J gene, D gene, CDR3 protein, CDR3 DNA. The D gene is left open where the match is weak. Size is stated for part of the rows, as once, few or many counts, or as a class when the clone is expanded.

v_call: TRBV3-1; clone_size: few; cdr3_length: 14; j_call: TRBJ2-7; d_call: TRBD1; cdr3_aa: CASTLGQGRDEQYF; cdr3_nt: TGTGCCAGCACCTTGGGACAGGGAAGGGACGAGCAGTACTTC
v_call: TRBV15; clone_size: few; cdr3_length: 10; j_call: TRBJ1-5; d_call: NA; cdr3_aa: CATPDQPQHF; cdr3_nt: TGTGCCACCCCCGATCAGCCCCAGCATTTT
v_call: TRBV7-8; clone_size: NA; cdr3_length: 15; j_call: TRBJ2-2; d_call: TRBD2; cdr3_aa: CANMPGTSFVGELFF; cdr3_nt: TGTGCCAACATGCCCGGGACTAGCTTCGTCGGGGAGCTGTTTTTT
v_call: TRBV7-2; clone_size: NA; cdr3_length: 14; j_call: TRBJ2-7; d_call: NA; cdr3_aa: CASSPLAGTYEQYF; cdr3_nt: TGTGCCAGCAGCCCTCTAGCCGGGACCTACGAGCAGTACTTC
v_call: TRBV29-1; clone_size: few; cdr3_length: 14; j_call: TRBJ2-1; d_call: TRBD2; cdr3_aa: CSVVPSGRGNEQFF; cdr3_nt: TGCAGCGTTGTCCCTAGCGGGAGAGGCAATGAGCAGTTCTTC
v_call: TRBV7-9; clone_size: many; cdr3_length: 16; j_call: TRBJ2-7; d_call: NA; cdr3_aa: CASSPKGEGFLREQYF; cdr3_nt: TGTGCCAGCAGCCCTAAGGGGGAGGGATTTCTTCGAGAGCAGTACTTC
v_call: TRBV12-3/TRBV12-4; clone_size: few; cdr3_length: 13; j_call: TRBJ2-3; d_call: NA; cdr3_aa: CASSVFRTDTQYF; cdr3_nt: TGTGCCAGCAGTGTCTTCCGCACAGATACGCAGTATTTT
v_call: TRBV12-3/TRBV12-4; clone_size: few; cdr3_length: 15; j_call: TRBJ1-1; d_call: NA; cdr3_aa: CASSPSPSGNTEAFF; cdr3_nt: TGTGCCAGCAGTCCATCCCCCAGCGGGAACACTGAAGCTTTCTTT
v_call: TRBV7-2; clone_size: NA; cdr3_length: 16; j_call: TRBJ2-1; d_call: TRBD2; cdr3_aa: CASSQGGSSGRIGQFF; cdr3_nt: TGTGCCAGCAGCCAGGGGGGGTCTAGCGGGAGGATCGGGCAGTTCTTC
v_call: TRBV18; clone_size: few; cdr3_length: 15; j_call: TRBJ2-2; d_call: NA; cdr3_aa: CASSYRAANTGELFF; cdr3_nt: TGTGCCAGCTCATACCGCGCGGCAAACACCGGGGAGCTGTTTTTT
v_call: TRBV7-2; clone_size: many; cdr3_length: 15; j_call: TRBJ2-2; d_call: TRBD2; cdr3_aa: CASSSGLAGTGELFF; cdr3_nt: TGTGCCAGCAGCTCGGGACTAGCGGGCACCGGGGAGCTGTTTTTT
v_call: TRBV5-5; clone_size: NA; cdr3_length: 15; j_call: TRBJ1-3; d_call: NA; cdr3_aa: CASSLLQGGSNTIYF; cdr3_nt: TGTGCCAGCAGCTTGCTCCAAGGGGGATCGAACACCATATATTTT
v_call: TRBV5-1; clone_size: many; cdr3_length: 15; j_call: TRBJ2-1; d_call: TRBD2; cdr3_aa: CASSTLGGGANEQFF; cdr3_nt: TGCGCCAGCAGCACCCTGGGGGGGGGTGCGAATGAGCAGTTCTTC
v_call: TRBV19; clone_size: NA; cdr3_length: 15; j_call: TRBJ2-3; d_call: TRBD1; cdr3_aa: CASSMTGTSWDTQYF; cdr3_nt: TGTGCCAGTAGTATGACAGGGACGAGTTGGGATACGCAGTATTTT
v_call: TRBV18; clone_size: NA; cdr3_length: 14; j_call: TRBJ1-4; d_call: NA; cdr3_aa: CASSPVQGGEKLFF; cdr3_nt: TGTGCCAGCTCACCAGTTCAGGGTGGAGAAAAACTGTTTTTT
v_call: TRBV6-2/TRBV6-3; clone_size: NA; cdr3_length: 18; j_call: TRBJ2-1; d_call: NA; cdr3_aa: CASSYSPGVGVSDNEQFF; cdr3_nt: TGTGCCAGCAGTTACTCGCCAGGGGTGGGAGTCTCCGACAATGAGCAGTTCTTC
v_call: TRBV7-8; clone_size: NA; cdr3_length: 17; j_call: TRBJ2-2; d_call: NA; cdr3_aa: CASSLVGGALNTGELFF; cdr3_nt: TGTGCCAGCAGCTTAGTAGGGGGAGCATTGAACACCGGGGAGCTGTTTTTT
v_call: TRBV30; clone_size: few; cdr3_length: 16; j_call: TRBJ1-2; d_call: NA; cdr3_aa: CAWREGQGGYNYGYTF; cdr3_nt: TGTGCCTGGAGAGAAGGGCAGGGCGGGTATAACTATGGCTACACCTTC
v_call: TRBV12-3/TRBV12-4; clone_size: many; cdr3_length: 15; j_call: TRBJ1-1; d_call: NA; cdr3_aa: CASSLVIGVNTEAFF; cdr3_nt: TGTGCCAGCAGTTTAGTGATCGGAGTTAACACTGAAGCTTTCTTT
v_call: TRBV12-3/TRBV12-4; clone_size: few; cdr3_length: 15; j_call: TRBJ2-3; d_call: TRBD1; cdr3_aa: CASSKQGAGTDTQYF; cdr3_nt: TGTGCCAGCAGTAAACAGGGGGCTGGCACAGATACGCAGTATTTT
v_call: TRBV20-1; clone_size: NA; cdr3_length: 15; j_call: TRBJ2-4; d_call: TRBD1; cdr3_aa: CSAGRDSLTKNIQYF; cdr3_nt: TGCAGTGCTGGACGGGACAGTTTAACCAAAAACATTCAGTACTTC
v_call: TRBV7-8; clone_size: NA; cdr3_length: 16; j_call: TRBJ2-1; d_call: NA; cdr3_aa: CASSLVTGDAIYEQFF; cdr3_nt: TGTGCCAGCAGCTTAGTCACGGGAGACGCGATATATGAGCAGTTCTTC
v_call: TRBV12-3/TRBV12-4; clone_size: NA; cdr3_length: 14; j_call: TRBJ1-6; d_call: TRBD1; cdr3_aa: CASSRTGVYSPLHF; cdr3_nt: TGTGCCAGCAGTCGTACAGGGGTTTATTCACCCCTCCACTTT
v_call: TRBV20-1; clone_size: NA; cdr3_length: 13; j_call: TRBJ2-5; d_call: TRBD2; cdr3_aa: CSASRTSEETQYF; cdr3_nt: TGCAGTGCCAGCAGGACTAGCGAAGAGACCCAGTACTTC
v_call: TRBV29-1; clone_size: few; cdr3_length: 11; j_call: TRBJ2-7; d_call: NA; cdr3_aa: CSVAAGYEQYF; cdr3_nt: TGCAGCGTTGCGGCCGGCTACGAGCAGTACTTC
v_call: TRBV12-3/TRBV12-4; clone_size: NA; cdr3_length: 14; j_call: TRBJ1-3; d_call: NA; cdr3_aa: CASSLHSSGNTIYF; cdr3_nt: TGTGCCAGCAGCCTACATAGCTCTGGAAACACCATATATTTT
v_call: TRBV7-6; clone_size: few; cdr3_length: 13; j_call: TRBJ2-7; d_call: NA; cdr3_aa: CASSSYRAYEQYF; cdr3_nt: TGTGCCAGCAGTTCCTACCGGGCCTACGAGCAGTACTTC
v_call: TRBV6-2/TRBV6-3; clone_size: few; cdr3_length: 16; j_call: TRBJ2-1; d_call: TRBD2; cdr3_aa: CASSYSSGRAANEQFF; cdr3_nt: TGTGCCAGCAGTTATTCTAGCGGGAGGGCCGCTAATGAGCAGTTCTTC
v_call: TRBV20-1; clone_size: NA; cdr3_length: 12; j_call: TRBJ2-1; d_call: NA; cdr3_aa: CSALDYLHEQFF; cdr3_nt: TGCAGTGCTTTAGACTACCTCCATGAGCAGTTCTTC
v_call: TRBV12-3/TRBV12-4; clone_size: NA; cdr3_length: 14; j_call: TRBJ1-1; d_call: TRBD1; cdr3_aa: CASSLGTGYTEAFF; cdr3_nt: TGTGCCAGCAGTTTAGGGACAGGATACACTGAAGCTTTCTTT
v_call: TRBV20-1; clone_size: NA; cdr3_length: 13; j_call: TRBJ1-2; d_call: NA; cdr3_aa: CSAGLRGAYGYTF; cdr3_nt: TGCAGTGCTGGTTTGAGGGGGGCCTATGGCTACACCTTC
v_call: TRBV7-9; clone_size: NA; cdr3_length: 16; j_call: TRBJ2-1; d_call: NA; cdr3_aa: CASSPKRGNSYNEQFF; cdr3_nt: TGTGCCAGCAGCCCAAAGCGAGGAAACTCCTACAATGAGCAGTTCTTC
v_call: TRBV30; clone_size: NA; cdr3_length: 12; j_call: TRBJ2-7; d_call: TRBD1; cdr3_aa: CAWDRVEGRQYF; cdr3_nt: TGTGCCTGGGACAGGGTCGAAGGTCGGCAGTACTTC
v_call: TRBV11-3; clone_size: few; cdr3_length: 18; j_call: TRBJ2-2; d_call: NA; cdr3_aa: CASSLGRLQPRGTGELFF; cdr3_nt: TGTGCCAGCAGCCTCGGCCGGTTACAACCTCGGGGCACCGGGGAGCTGTTTTTT
v_call: TRBV20-1; clone_size: few; cdr3_length: 14; j_call: TRBJ2-1; d_call: NA; cdr3_aa: CSARVGTPGNEQFF; cdr3_nt: TGCAGTGCTAGAGTGGGGACTCCCGGGAATGAGCAGTTCTTC
v_call: TRBV3-1; clone_size: NA; cdr3_length: 15; j_call: TRBJ2-7; d_call: NA; cdr3_aa: CASSHGGGRGLEQYF; cdr3_nt: TGTGCCAGCAGCCACGGTGGGGGACGGGGTTTGGAGCAGTACTTC
v_call: TRBV5-5; clone_size: once; cdr3_length: 14; j_call: TRBJ1-6; d_call: NA; cdr3_aa: CASSLRIPDSPLHF; cdr3_nt: TGTGCCAGCAGCTTGAGGATCCCAGATTCACCCCTCCACTTT
v_call: TRBV11-2; clone_size: NA; cdr3_length: 14; j_call: TRBJ2-7; d_call: NA; cdr3_aa: CASSRGPNSYEQYF; cdr3_nt: TGTGCCAGCAGCCGAGGGCCTAACTCCTACGAGCAGTACTTC
v_call: TRBV12-3/TRBV12-4; clone_size: NA; cdr3_length: 12; j_call: TRBJ1-2; d_call: TRBD1; cdr3_aa: CAARTGVDGYTF; cdr3_nt: TGTGCCGCTCGGACAGGGGTTGATGGCTACACCTTC
v_call: TRBV7-2; clone_size: few; cdr3_length: 16; j_call: TRBJ2-1; d_call: TRBD1; cdr3_aa: CASSLAGTGVPNEQFF; cdr3_nt: TGTGCCAGCAGCTTAGCTGGGACAGGGGTCCCTAATGAGCAGTTCTTC
v_call: TRBV20-1; clone_size: few; cdr3_length: 15; j_call: TRBJ2-1; d_call: TRBD1; cdr3_aa: CSASPVDRVYNEQFF; cdr3_nt: TGCAGTGCTAGCCCGGTGGACAGGGTCTACAATGAGCAGTTCTTC
v_call: TRBV4-3; clone_size: few; cdr3_length: 14; j_call: TRBJ2-3; d_call: NA; cdr3_aa: CASSLSSTTDTQYF; cdr3_nt: TGCGCCAGCAGCCTTAGCTCGACTACAGATACGCAGTATTTT
v_call: TRBV12-3/TRBV12-4; clone_size: few; cdr3_length: 14; j_call: TRBJ1-6; d_call: NA; cdr3_aa: CASKPGWDNSPLHF; cdr3_nt: TGTGCCAGCAAGCCAGGGTGGGATAATTCACCCCTCCACTTT
v_call: TRBV18; clone_size: NA; cdr3_length: 17; j_call: TRBJ1-2; d_call: TRBD1; cdr3_aa: CASSPRSGQGLNYGYTF; cdr3_nt: TGTGCCAGCTCACCGCGAAGTGGACAGGGGTTGAACTATGGCTACACCTTC
v_call: TRBV7-9; clone_size: NA; cdr3_length: 14; j_call: TRBJ1-2; d_call: TRBD1; cdr3_aa: CASSFGDRANGYTF; cdr3_nt: TGTGCCAGCAGCTTCGGGGACAGGGCGAATGGCTACACCTTC
v_call: TRBV5-1; clone_size: NA; cdr3_length: 14; j_call: TRBJ2-7; d_call: TRBD1; cdr3_aa: CASGPTGDIYEQYF; cdr3_nt: TGCGCCAGCGGTCCAACAGGGGATATCTACGAGCAGTACTTC
v_call: TRBV15; clone_size: few; cdr3_length: 15; j_call: TRBJ2-3; d_call: NA; cdr3_aa: CATSRTSLRTDTQYF; cdr3_nt: TGTGCCACCAGCAGAACATCTCTCCGCACAGATACGCAGTATTTT
v_call: TRBV5-1; clone_size: once; cdr3_length: 15; j_call: TRBJ2-1; d_call: NA; cdr3_aa: CASSSISGTDNEQFF; cdr3_nt: TGCGCCAGCAGCTCCATATCCGGGACTGACAATGAGCAGTTCTTC
v_call: TRBV6-5; clone_size: NA; cdr3_length: 18; j_call: TRBJ1-5; d_call: TRBD1; cdr3_aa: CASSYSYPGTDSNQPQHF; cdr3_nt: TGTGCCAGCAGTTACTCGTACCCCGGGACAGATAGCAATCAGCCCCAGCATTTT
v_call: TRBV19; clone_size: few; cdr3_length: 14; j_call: TRBJ1-5; d_call: NA; cdr3_aa: CASSMEGRAQPQHF; cdr3_nt: TGTGCCAGTAGTATGGAGGGACGGGCGCAGCCCCAGCATTTT
v_call: TRBV18; clone_size: NA; cdr3_length: 16; j_call: TRBJ2-7; d_call: TRBD1; cdr3_aa: CASSHGGQGISYEQYF; cdr3_nt: TGTGCCAGCTCGCACGGGGGACAGGGGATTTCCTACGAGCAGTACTTC
v_call: TRBV4-1; clone_size: NA; cdr3_length: 15; j_call: TRBJ1-2; d_call: TRBD1; cdr3_aa: CASSQVRTGGGHYTF; cdr3_nt: TGCGCCAGCAGCCAAGTTAGAACAGGGGGAGGACACTACACCTTC
v_call: TRBV7-9; clone_size: NA; cdr3_length: 14; j_call: TRBJ1-5; d_call: TRBD1; cdr3_aa: CASSLEGQGQPQHF; cdr3_nt: TGTGCCAGCAGCTTAGAGGGACAGGGTCAGCCCCAGCATTTT
v_call: TRBV29-1; clone_size: NA; cdr3_length: 15; j_call: TRBJ1-1; d_call: TRBD1; cdr3_aa: CSVGFMGQGFHEAFF; cdr3_nt: TGCAGCGTTGGGTTTATGGGACAGGGATTTCATGAAGCTTTCTTT